Listed below are T cell receptor beta chains from one sample, sequenced in a study of T-cell memory formation after mild COVID-19. MiXCR, run by TCRdb on the 5' RACE reads, gives a single entry per CDR3 protein. The sample has hundreds of thousands of distinct CDR3 sequences, approximately 19% seen once. Sample: PBMCs or a T cell subset sorted from them (not recorded which). These receptors were collected from a man between 18 and 35 years old who had mild COVID-19 (a few samples of this study predate the infection). Cell type and time point are not known. Each CDR3 is given with its conserved first and last residue. A D gene is named only where the DNA matches it firmly. Only some rows state a clone size, as once, few, many or a class for expanded clones.

TRBV7-9	TRBJ1-2	TRBD1	.	CASSSRQGDGYTF	TGTGCCAGCAGCTCGCGACAGGGGGATGGCTACACCTTC
TRBV20-1	TRBJ1-1	.	.	CSADKGGADTEAFF	TGCAGTGCGGATAAAGGGGGGGCGGATACTGAAGCTTTCTTT
TRBV20-1	TRBJ2-3	TRBD2	.	CSARDWILAGGHTDTQYF	TGCAGTGCTAGAGACTGGATACTAGCGGGGGGCCACACAGATACGCAGTATTTT
TRBV28	TRBJ1-5	.	.	CASSLDSRVGQPQHF	TGTGCCAGCAGTTTAGATTCCCGGGTCGGACAGCCCCAGCATTTT
TRBV7-9	TRBJ1-2	.	few	CASSLDGLSYGYTF	TGTGCCAGCAGCTTGGACGGGCTTTCCTATGGCTACACCTTC
TRBV7-2	TRBJ2-1	TRBD2	.	CASSLTGGASSRNEQFF	TGTGCCAGCAGCTTAACCGGGGGGGCTTCTTCTCGCAATGAGCAGTTCTTC
TRBV12-3/TRBV12-4	TRBJ2-3	.	.	CASSFGDSATDTQYF	TGTGCCAGCAGTTTTGGTGATTCAGCCACAGATACGCAGTATTTT
TRBV6-6	TRBJ2-3	.	.	CASGGQTTDTQYF	TGTGCCAGCGGCGGACAAACCACAGATACGCAGTATTTT
TRBV12-3/TRBV12-4	TRBJ1-6	.	few	CASSARRTAKKEGYSPLHF	TGTGCCAGCAGCGCGCGGCGGACAGCGAAAAAGGAGGGATATTCACCCCTCCACTTT
TRBV7-4	TRBJ2-2	.	.	CASSHRRGGSITGELFF	TGTGCCAGCAGCCACCGTAGGGGGGGATCGATCACCGGGGAGCTGTTTTTT
TRBV24-1	TRBJ1-5	.	.	CATSDLASNQPQHF	TGTGCCACCAGTGATTTGGCCAGCAATCAGCCCCAGCATTTT
TRBV5-4	TRBJ2-5	TRBD2	.	CASSLAGGGNQETQYF	TGTGCCAGCAGCTTGGCCGGCGGGGGAAACCAAGAGACCCAGTACTTC
TRBV12-3/TRBV12-4	TRBJ1-2	.	.	CASSTLQGRGNGYTF	TGTGCCAGCAGTACCCTTCAGGGTAGGGGTAATGGCTACACCTTC
TRBV30	TRBJ1-2	.	.	CAWSPGVKSGYTF	TGTGCCTGGAGTCCGGGGGTTAAGAGTGGCTACACCTTC
TRBV24-1	TRBJ2-3	TRBD2	few	CATEVKEGTSVTDTQYF	TGTGCCACCGAGGTTAAAGAAGGGACTAGCGTTACAGATACGCAGTATTTT
TRBV5-5	TRBJ2-3	.	.	CASSLEVPTDTQYF	TGTGCCAGCAGCTTGGAAGTTCCCACAGATACGCAGTATTTT
TRBV5-1	TRBJ2-5	.	few	CASSLQANQETQYF	TGCGCCAGCAGCTTACAAGCGAACCAAGAGACCCAGTACTTC
TRBV15	TRBJ2-1	.	few	CATSSRAGGNDEQFF	TGTGCCACCAGCTCCCGGGCAGGGGGGAACGATGAGCAGTTCTTC
TRBV19	TRBJ1-4	.	few	CASTEGATNEKLFF	TGTGCCAGTACCGAGGGGGCAACTAATGAAAAACTGTTTTTT
TRBV11-2	TRBJ2-1	TRBD2	.	CASSTPGLQFF	TGTGCCAGCAGCACACCGGGACTACAGTTCTTC
TRBV27	TRBJ2-3	TRBD1	many	CASSSPGGSTDTQYF	TGTGCCAGCAGTTCTCCAGGGGGAAGCACAGATACGCAGTATTTT
TRBV28	TRBJ1-2	.	.	CASSTPRNYGYTF	TGTGCCAGCAGTACCCCACGGAACTATGGCTACACCTTC
TRBV10-3	TRBJ2-3	TRBD1	.	CAISETGGTDTQYF	TGTGCCATCAGCGAAACAGGGGGCACAGATACGCAGTATTTT
TRBV7-2	TRBJ2-7	TRBD2	.	CASSLGLAGASAYEQYF	TGTGCCAGCAGCCTCGGACTAGCGGGGGCCTCAGCCTACGAGCAGTACTTC
TRBV7-8	TRBJ2-5	.	few	CASSGRRDITLATQYF	TGTGCCAGCAGCGGCCGCCGGGACATCACTCTAGCGACCCAGTACTTC
TRBV11-2	TRBJ2-7	TRBD1	.	CASRLTGGYSYEQYF	TGTGCCAGCAGGTTGACAGGGGGCTACTCCTACGAGCAGTACTTC
TRBV27	TRBJ1-1	.	few	CASRHHPGASTEAFF	TGTGCCAGCAGACATCACCCAGGGGCTAGTACTGAAGCTTTCTTT
TRBV7-2	TRBJ1-1	.	.	CASSPRERGAEAFF	TGTGCCAGCAGCCCCAGAGAGAGGGGGGCTGAAGCTTTCTTT